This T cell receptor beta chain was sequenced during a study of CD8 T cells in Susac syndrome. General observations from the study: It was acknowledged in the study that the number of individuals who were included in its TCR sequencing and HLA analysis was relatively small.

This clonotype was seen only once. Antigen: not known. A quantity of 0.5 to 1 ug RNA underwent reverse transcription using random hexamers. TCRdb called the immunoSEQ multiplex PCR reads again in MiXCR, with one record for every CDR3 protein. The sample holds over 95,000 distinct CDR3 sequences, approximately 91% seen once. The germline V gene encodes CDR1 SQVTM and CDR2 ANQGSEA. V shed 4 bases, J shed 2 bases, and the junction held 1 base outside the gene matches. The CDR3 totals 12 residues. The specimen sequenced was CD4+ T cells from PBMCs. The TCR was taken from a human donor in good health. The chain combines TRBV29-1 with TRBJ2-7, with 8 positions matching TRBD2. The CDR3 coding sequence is TGCAGCGTTGCGGGAGGGGCCTACGAGCAGTACTTC. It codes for CSVAGGAYEQYF.